Listed below are T cell receptor beta chains from one sample, sequenced in a study of T cell responses to AZD1222 COVID-19 vaccine. This table comes from immunoSEQ multiplex PCR, and its TCRdb copy is limited to in-frame clones, with some not included. The sample lists just under 35,000 clones, approximately 86% seen once, with 6.8% in the top ten. The sample in question was peripheral blood, obtained on day 0 of AZD1222 vaccination. These TCRs come from an adult in good health. Each CDR3 is given without its conserved first and last residue.

V gene	CDR3 length	J gene	CDR3 protein
TRBV6-5	12	TRBJ1-6	ASSGQGVGSPLH
TRBV5-6	13	TRBJ2-2	ASRAGTGDTGELF
TRBV6-5	12	TRBJ2-7	ASNRGDYSYEQY
TRBV5-4	13	TRBJ1-1	ASSWSTGTGGEAF
TRBV20-1	9	TRBJ1-1	SARSPSEAF
TRBV6-4	12	TRBJ2-2	ASSEDRDTGELF
TRBV29-1	14	TRBJ2-5	SVEGARAGGRGTQY
TRBV18	14	TRBJ1-4	ASSPRSTGVNEKLF
TRBV6-1	15	TRBJ1-1	ASSEARQPGVQTEAF
TRBV7-9	13	TRBJ2-7	ASSLGQGPFYEQY
TRBV29-1	10	TRBJ1-2	SVATTGEGYT
TRBV6-5	11	TRBJ1-2	ASSYERGRGYT
TRBV6-5	10	TRBJ2-7	ASSPGPPKQY
TRBV18	12	TRBJ2-7	ASSPNQADYEQY
TRBV9	15	TRBJ2-1	ASSVEGRGKPYNEQF
TRBV7-2	14	TRBJ2-2	ASSLDRTGNTGELF
TRBV27	14	TRBJ2-1	ASSRLAGGPGNEQF
TRBV7-8	13	TRBJ2-2	ASTHIGAITGELF
TRBV2	12	TRBJ1-2	ASSVSRWGGRYT
TRBV6-6	10	TRBJ1-2	ASSSGVYGYT
TRBV10-3	10	TRBJ1-4	AISGQGEKLF
TRBV5-6	12	TRBJ2-3	ASSPPDRADTQY
TRBV24-1	15	TRBJ2-1	ATSGPGQVESYNEQF